This T cell receptor beta chain derives from a study of CD8 T cells in Susac syndrome. Study information: Active disease was present in six of the sequenced Susac syndrome patients, whereas eight or nine of them were in remission.

An input of 0.5 to 1 ug of RNA was subjected to reverse transcription using random hexamers. Across 54 Vbeta and 13 Jbeta, immunoSEQ multiplex PCR amplified TCR beta CDR3. MiXCR, applied by TCRdb to the immunoSEQ multiplex PCR reads, yields one record per CDR3 protein. The sample yields some 130,000 distinct CDR3 sequences, approximately 95% seen once. This clonotype came up once. Its antigen is not identified. Sequencing targeted TCR beta in T cells from blood (CD8+ and CD4+). Germline loops: CDR1 SQVTM, CDR2 ANQGSEA. Deletions cut 2 bases from V and 3 bases from J, with 8 bases between. This CDR3 contains 12 residues. General study points: CD8+ clonal expansion in Susac peaked in TEMRA cells and active patients.

V is TRBV29-1 and J is TRBJ2-7; no firm D call. The specimen was CD8+ T cells from PBMCs. The sequence was collected from a human donor with Susac syndrome. The CDR3 loop is CSVERLGYEQYF. The CDR3 DNA is TGCAGCGTTGAAAGGTTGGGCTACGAGCAGTACTTC.